Listed here is a single T cell receptor (beta chain). Some clones are missing from TCRdb's copy, which holds only in-frame ones; the method was immunoSEQ multiplex PCR. The data contain tens of thousands of clones, about 90% of them singletons. This sample was taken from a study of T cell changes during pregnancy in multiple sclerosis. Germline values: CDR1 SNHLY, CDR2 FYNNEI. This CDR3 is 13 amino acids long. Trimming took off 0 bases at V and 8 bases at J, with 8 bases between the two ends. This chain uses TRBV2 with TRBJ2-1; D not resolved. The material sequenced was CD4+ T cells from peripheral blood mononuclear cells, taken in the second trimester of pregnancy. This TCR came from a female donor with multiple sclerosis, enrolled in a pregnancy study. The CDR3 region has the DNA TGTGCCAGCAGTGAAGCCCCGTTCCATGAGCAGTTCTTC. This gives the protein CASSEAPFHEQFF.